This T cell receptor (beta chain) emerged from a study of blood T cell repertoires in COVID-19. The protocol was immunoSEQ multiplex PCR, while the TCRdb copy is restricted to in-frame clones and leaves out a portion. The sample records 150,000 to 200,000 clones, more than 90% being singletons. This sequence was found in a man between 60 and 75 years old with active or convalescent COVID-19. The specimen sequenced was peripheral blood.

The CDR3 bases are TGTGCCAGCAGCTTAGCTTGGGGGCGGGATGAGCAGTTCTTC. It encodes CASSLAWGRDEQFF. V is TRBV11-2 and J is TRBJ2-1, with D possibly matching TRBD1 (6 bases). The V gene lost 1 base and the J gene lost 8 bases, with 12 bases spanning the gap. CDR3 size: 14 residues. Per the germline V gene, CDR1 is SGHAT and CDR2 is FQNNGV.